This T cell receptor beta chain stems from a study of shared clonotypes between healthy human individuals. V lost 6 bases and J lost 3, with 9 bases in between. Germline V lookup: CDR1 MDHEN, CDR2 SYDVKM. The CDR3 runs 13 residues. Some clones are missing from TCRdb's copy, which holds only in-frame ones; the method was immunoSEQ multiplex PCR. The repertoire has about 2 million clones, 85% to 95% of them found once; the top ten carry 0.13%. About this clone itself: Other nucleotide sequences in the sample specify the same CDR3.

The TCR comes from a man between 18 and 29 years old in good health. Material: naive CD4+ T cells sorted from blood. Subset here: CD45RA+ positively selected. The chain recombines TRBV28 with TRBJ2-1, with D possibly being TRBD1 (5 bases). CDR3 sequence (DNA): TGTGCCAGCAGCCGTGACAGCTACAATGAGCAGTTCTTC. This translates into CASSRDSYNEQFF.